Below are 5 T cell receptor beta chains sequenced from a single sample in a study of T cell responses to AZD1222 COVID-19 vaccine. The data were produced by immunoSEQ multiplex PCR, yet TCRdb's version contains in-frame clones alone and is incomplete. The sample has some 98,000 clones, roughly 90% seen once. This material consisted of peripheral blood, taken 28 days after the second AZD1222 dose. The receptor source for this set is an adult who received the AZD1222 COVID-19 vaccine.

The chain has TRBV6-5 and TRBJ2-7; TRBD1 might be the D (6 bases). The V gene's germline CDR1 is MNHEY and CDR2 SVGAGI. Trimming took off 6 bases at V and 3 bases at J, with 18 bases between the two ends. The CDR3 runs 15 residues. The CDR3 region has the DNA TGTGCCAGCAGCCTCCTACAGGGAGTTTACTACGAGCAGTACTTC. Translating it yields CASSLLQGVYYEQYF.

The chain has TRBV11-3 and TRBJ2-1; 9 bases are shared with TRBD2. The CDR3 runs 14 residues. From germline, CDR1 is SGHNT and CDR2 YENEEA. The V segment lost 5 bases and the J segment 7 bases; nucleotides outside the gene matches: 6. The CDR3 region has the DNA TGTGCCAGCAGCGTTAGCGGGAGTGGAAATGAGCAGTTCTTC. It codes for CASSVSGSGNEQFF. Based on the CDR3 plus reference TRBV11-3 and TRBJ2-1, the full variable domain is EAGVVQSPRYKIIEKKQPVAFWCNPISGHNTLYWYLQNLGQGPELLIRYENEEAVDDSQLPKDRFSAERLKGVDSTLKIQPAELGDSAVYLCASSVSGSGNEQFFGPGTRLTVL.

This clone showed up just a few times. The V and J genes are TRBV6-5 and TRBJ1-6; tentative D call: TRBD1 (6 bases). Germline V gives CDR1 MNHEY, CDR2 SVGAGI. The germline V and J ends were trimmed by 10 bases and 8 bases, with 18 bases remaining between them. The CDR3 totals 14 residues. The CDR3 DNA reads as TGTGCCACCGGGGGGCGGGGGGCTCATTCACCCCTCCACTTT. Translating it yields CATGGRGAHSPLHF.

The chain uses TRBV19 and TRBJ2-2; 8 bases agree with TRBD1. The J segment lost 8 bases and the V segment lost 6 bases, leaving 8 bases of the junction unmatched. The CDR3 is 14 residues long. The germline CDR1 and CDR2 sequences are LNHDA and SQIVND (reference sequence). The CDR3 sequence: CASSFQGASGELFF. The CDR3, as DNA: TGTGCCAGTAGCTTTCAGGGGGCGTCTGGGGAGCTGTTTTTT.

This clone was detected only a few times. The CDR3 reads CAIRLGDGYEQYF. In DNA, the CDR3 is TGTGCCATCCGGCTGGGGGACGGGTACGAGCAGTACTTC. The V call is TRBV10-3, the J call TRBJ2-7; D may be TRBD1 or TRBD2 (5 bases each). Germline V gives CDR1 ENHRY, CDR2 SYGVKD. The V and J ends lost 8 bases and 4 bases respectively, with 15 bases between them. There are 13 residues in the CDR3.